Each of the 16 T cell receptor beta chains below was sequenced from the same sample in a study of cytomegalovirus exposure and HLA in healthy donors (dated by TCRdb to 2016 to 2017). Libraries came from the immunoSEQ multiplex PCR assay. For the multiplex PCR, a mixture combining 60 forward primers for TCR Vbeta segments and 13 reverse primers for TCR Jbeta segments was used. The clones in this table, taken by TCRdb from immuneACCESS, are in-frame only. Not every clone is retained; where verified, under half of the shortfall comes from an unresolved V gene, and the cause of the rest is unknown. The sample table holds roughly 100,000 clones, of which less than 80% were seen once. Jointly, the top ten make up approximately 1.3% of the sample. The specimen was PBMCs. The receptors originated from a man aged 30-40 years in good health and CMV-seronegative.

This clone was found once. The gene calls are TRBV28 and TRBJ2-7; the match to TRBD1 covers 7 bases. The CDR3 is 17 amino acids. V shed 2 bases and J 2 bases; nucleotides not matched to a gene: 12. The V gene's germline CDR1 is MDHEN and CDR2 SYDVKM. The CDR3 loop is CASSLRDRVLRAYEQYF. The CDR3 bases are TGTGCCAGCAGTTTACGAGACAGGGTACTTCGTGCCTACGAGCAGTACTTC.

This clone has only a few counts. The CDR3 DNA sequence: TGTGCCAGCAGCGCAGGGGGCCCTAATGAAAAACTGTTTTTT. It specifies CASSAGGPNEKLFF. The rearrangement uses TRBV7-9 and TRBJ1-4; 8 positions agree with TRBD1. The CDR3 has 14 amino acids. Germline values: CDR1 SEHNR, CDR2 FQNEAQ (reference sequence). With V trimmed by 5 bases and J by 3 bases, 2 bases remained unmatched.

The V call is TRBV27, the J call TRBJ1-4; the match to TRBD1 covers 7 bases. V was pared by 5 bases and J by 0 bases, with 12 bases of the junction left unmatched. This CDR3 has 18 residues. CDR1 and CDR2 (germline): MNHEY, SMNVEV (reference sequence). This chain's CDR3 is CASSTLTGARATNEKLFF. Written as DNA, the CDR3 is TGTGCCAGCAGTACCCTCACAGGGGCGAGAGCAACTAATGAAAAACTGTTTTTT.

This clone was counted between two and nine times. The J gene is TRBJ1-1, the V gene TRBV9; 7 bases are shared with TRBD1. Germline assignment: CDR1 SGDLS and CDR2 YYNGEE. Trimming at V came to 2 bases and at J to 5 bases, leaving 6 bases not matched to a gene. This CDR3 has 14 amino acids. The CDR3 nucleotides read TGTGCCAGCAGCGTGGCCCACAGGGGAACTGAAGCTTTCTTT. Its translation: CASSVAHRGTEAFF.

V and J are TRBV7-9 and TRBJ2-5; D might be TRBD2 (6 bases). Trimming pared 2 bases from V and 5 bases from J, leaving 12 bases between. The CDR3 consists of 14 residues. Germline V lookup: CDR1 SEHNR, CDR2 FQNEAQ (reference sequence). The CDR3 sequence: CASSLSSLAETQYF. DNA of the CDR3: TGTGCCAGCAGCTTATCGTCTCTAGCGGAGACCCAGTACTTC.

This sequence joins TRBV7-9 and TRBJ2-7; 15 bases match TRBD2. Germline values: CDR1 SEHNR, CDR2 FQNEAQ (reference sequence). This CDR3 comprises 15 residues. J lost 5 bases, V lost 5 bases, and 4 bases had no gene match. CDR3 sequence reads: CASSAGLAGGNEQYF. For the CDR3, the DNA is TGTGCCAGCAGCGCGGGACTAGCGGGAGGAAACGAGCAGTACTTC.

The rearrangement links TRBV6-5 to TRBJ1-5; D is possibly TRBD1 (5 bases). V was clipped by 8 bases and J by 4 bases, with 15 bases between them. In germline, CDR1 is MNHEY, CDR2 SVGAGI. The CDR3 length is 14 residues. The chain's CDR3 is CASAVRGDNQPQHF. The CDR3 DNA sequence: TGTGCCAGCGCCGTCCGGGGGGATAATCAGCCCCAGCATTTT.

The chain couples TRBV6-1 to TRBJ2-5, with 15 bases matching TRBD2. This CDR3 is built from 17 residues. V was pared by 6 bases and J by 3 bases, with 8 bases of the junction left unmatched. Germline V CDR1 and CDR2: MNHNS, SASEGT. DNA for the CDR3: TGTGCCAGCAGGGAAACGGGACTAGCGGGAGGAAAAGAGACCCAGTACTTC. Amino acids: CASRETGLAGGKETQYF.

This chain joins TRBV19 and TRBJ1-1; perhaps TRBD1 as D (6 bases). In germline, CDR1 is LNHDA, CDR2 SQIVND (reference sequence). The length of the CDR3 is 15 residues. V was clipped by 8 bases and J by 4 bases, with 20 bases between them. CDR3 DNA sequence: TGTGCCAGTTCCTCAGGGTCAGGGGTGGCCACTGAAGCTTTCTTT. It specifies CASSSGSGVATEAFF.

The gene calls are TRBV6-5 and TRBJ2-7; 10 nucleotides align to TRBD2. V gave up 2 bases and J gave up 3 bases; unmatched junction bases: 7. The length of the CDR3 is 16 residues. Germline V CDR1 and CDR2: MNHEY, SVGAGI. The CDR3, as DNA: TGTGCCAGCAGTTACAGCCCTAGCGGGAGTTTCTACGAGCAGTACTTC. Protein sequence: CASSYSPSGSFYEQYF.

This chain links TRBV5-4 with TRBJ2-7; maybe TRBD2 (6 bases). Germline CDR1 SGHNT, CDR2 YYREEE (reference sequence). There are 12 residues in the CDR3. The germline V and J ends were trimmed by 3 bases and 3 bases, with 7 bases remaining between them. Written as DNA, the CDR3 is TGTGCCAGCAGCTCCGGGGGCTACGAGCAGTACTTC. Its translation: CASSSGGYEQYF.

This clone occurred a few times. The CDR3: CAISVKAGAGDTQYF. In DNA form, the CDR3 reads TGTGCCATCAGTGTAAAAGCGGGAGCTGGAGATACGCAGTATTTT. V and J are TRBV10-3 and TRBJ2-3; 8 bases align to TRBD2. Trimming took 4 bases from V and 5 from J; bases not matched to a gene: 8. CDR1 and CDR2 (germline): ENHRY, SYGVKD. There are 15 residues in the CDR3.

V and J are TRBV4-3 and TRBJ2-7; 7 bases line up with TRBD2. Germline V gene lookup returns CDR1 LGHNA and CDR2 YSLEER. V shed 2 bases and J 0 bases; nucleotides not matched to a gene: 4. This CDR3 contains 15 residues. The CDR3 region has the DNA TGCGCCAGCAGCCAACTCGGGGGGAACTCCTACGAGCAGTACTTC. Translation: CASSQLGGNSYEQYF.

The rearrangement joins TRBV21-1 to TRBJ2-1; the D call TRBD1 from the table was never checked on the DNA. TRBV21-1 has pseudogene status. This CDR3 is 16 amino acids long. In DNA, the CDR3 is TGTGCCAGCGGGGACCTTGGACAGGGAAATTACAATGAGCAGTTCTTC. It yields the protein CASGDLGQGNYNEQFF.

The chain employs TRBV4-1 and TRBJ2-5; D is unclear. The CDR3 is 13 amino acids. CDR1 and CDR2 from the germline V gene are MGHRA and YSYEKL. Trimming removed 0 bases from V and 5 bases from J, with 7 bases in between. CDR3 region: CASSQDRLETQYF. The CDR3 DNA follows: TGCGCCAGCAGCCAAGATAGACTCGAGACCCAGTACTTC.

The chain is built from TRBV5-1 and TRBJ2-5, with no clear D. Germline loops: CDR1 SGHRS, CDR2 YFSETQ. The CDR3 covers 12 residues. V gave up 4 bases and J gave up 4 bases, with 8 bases separating them. The CDR3 DNA sequence: TGCGCCAGCAGCGATAGTCTAGAGACCCAGTACTTC. Protein sequence: CASSDSLETQYF.